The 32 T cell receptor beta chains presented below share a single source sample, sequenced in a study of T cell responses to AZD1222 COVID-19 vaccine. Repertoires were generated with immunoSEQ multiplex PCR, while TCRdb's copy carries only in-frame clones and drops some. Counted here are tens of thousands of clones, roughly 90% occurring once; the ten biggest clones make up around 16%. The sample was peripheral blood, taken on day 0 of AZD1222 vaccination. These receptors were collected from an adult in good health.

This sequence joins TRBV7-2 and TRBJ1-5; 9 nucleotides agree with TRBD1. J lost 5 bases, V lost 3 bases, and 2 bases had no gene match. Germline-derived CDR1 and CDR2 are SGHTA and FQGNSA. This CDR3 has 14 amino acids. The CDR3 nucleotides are TGTGCCAGCAGCTTTCGACAGGGGGATCAGCCCCAGCATTTT. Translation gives CASSFRQGDQPQHF.

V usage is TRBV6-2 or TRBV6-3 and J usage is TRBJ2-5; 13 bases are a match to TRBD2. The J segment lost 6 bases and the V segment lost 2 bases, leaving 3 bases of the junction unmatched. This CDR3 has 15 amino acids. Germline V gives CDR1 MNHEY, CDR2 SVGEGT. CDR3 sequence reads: CASSYTSGGAKTQYF. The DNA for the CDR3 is TGTGCCAGCAGTTACACTAGCGGGGGGGCAAAGACCCAGTACTTC.

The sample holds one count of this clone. The CDR3 coding sequence is TGTGCCAGCGGGAGGGCAGGGGTGACTGAAGCTTTCTTT. Its protein product is CASGRAGVTEAFF. This chain uses TRBV11-1 with TRBJ1-1; the D gene is possibly TRBD1 (6 bases). Trimming removed 8 bases at V and 5 bases at J, with 15 bases between. Germline lookup yields CDR1 SGHAT and CDR2 FQDESV (reference sequence). This CDR3 contains 13 residues.

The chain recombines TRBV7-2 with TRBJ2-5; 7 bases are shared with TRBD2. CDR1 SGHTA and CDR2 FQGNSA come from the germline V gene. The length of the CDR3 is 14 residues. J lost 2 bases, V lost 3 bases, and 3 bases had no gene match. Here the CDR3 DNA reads TGTGCCAGCAGCTTCGGCGGGAGTCAAGAGACCCAGTACTTC. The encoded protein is CASSFGGSQETQYF.

In DNA, the CDR3 is TGTGCCAGCAGTTTTATCACTTCGAACACTGAAGCTTTCTTT. This sequence encodes CASSFITSNTEAFF. The chain combines TRBV28 with TRBJ1-1, with unresolved D. This CDR3 has 14 residues. Trimming left V 3 bases short and J 1 base short, with 9 bases between. The germline CDR1 and CDR2 sequences are MDHEN and SYDVKM.

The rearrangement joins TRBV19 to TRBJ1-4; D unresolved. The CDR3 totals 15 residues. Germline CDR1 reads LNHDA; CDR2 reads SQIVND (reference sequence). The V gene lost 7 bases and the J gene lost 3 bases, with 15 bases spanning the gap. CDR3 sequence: CASTDVGRPNEKLFF. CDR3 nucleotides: TGTGCCAGTACCGATGTGGGCAGACCTAATGAAAAACTGTTTTTT.

The CDR3 here is CASSSTGKGVGEKLFF. The CDR3 DNA is TGTGCCAGCAGTTCTACAGGGAAAGGGGTGGGTGAAAAACTGTTTTTT. The genes are TRBV7-2 and TRBJ1-4; D possibly corresponds to TRBD1 (6 bases). This CDR3 is built from 16 residues. Trimming removed 6 bases at V and 7 bases at J, with 21 bases between. Germline V gene data show CDR1 as SGHTA and CDR2 as FQGNSA.

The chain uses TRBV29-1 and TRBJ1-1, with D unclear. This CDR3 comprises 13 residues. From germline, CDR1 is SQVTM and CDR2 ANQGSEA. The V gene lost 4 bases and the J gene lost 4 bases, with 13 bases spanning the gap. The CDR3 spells CSVGWTGGTEAFF. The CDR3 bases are TGCAGCGTTGGGTGGACGGGAGGCACTGAAGCTTTCTTT. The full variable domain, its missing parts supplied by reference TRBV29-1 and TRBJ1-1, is SAVISQKPSRDICQRGTSLTIQCQVDSQVTMMFWYRQQPGQSLTLIATANQGSEATYESGFVIDKFPISRPNLTFSTLTVSNMSPEDSSIYLCSVGWTGGTEAFFGQGTRLTVV.

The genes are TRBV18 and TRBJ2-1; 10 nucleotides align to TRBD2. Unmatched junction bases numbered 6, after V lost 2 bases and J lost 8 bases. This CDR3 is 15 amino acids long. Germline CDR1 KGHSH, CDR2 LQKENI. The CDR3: CASSPTLAGGDEQFF. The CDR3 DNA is TGTGCCAGCTCACCAACTTTAGCGGGAGGCGATGAGCAGTTCTTC.

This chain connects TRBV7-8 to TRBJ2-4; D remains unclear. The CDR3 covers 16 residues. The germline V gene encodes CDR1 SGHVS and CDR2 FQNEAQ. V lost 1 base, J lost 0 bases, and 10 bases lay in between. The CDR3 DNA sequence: TGTGCCAGCAGCTTAGATGAGCAGTTAGCCAAAAACATTCAGTACTTC. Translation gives CASSLDEQLAKNIQYF.

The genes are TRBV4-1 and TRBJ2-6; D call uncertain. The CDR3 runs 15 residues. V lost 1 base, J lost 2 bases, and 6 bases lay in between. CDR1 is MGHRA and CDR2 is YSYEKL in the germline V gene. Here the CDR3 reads CASSQGETGANVLTF. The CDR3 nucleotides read TGCGCCAGCAGCCAAGGGGAAACTGGGGCCAACGTCCTGACTTTC.

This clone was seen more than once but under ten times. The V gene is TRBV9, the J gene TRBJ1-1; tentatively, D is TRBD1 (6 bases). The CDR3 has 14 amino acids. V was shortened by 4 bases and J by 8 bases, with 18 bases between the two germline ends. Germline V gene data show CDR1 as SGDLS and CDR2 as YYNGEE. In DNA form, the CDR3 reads TGTGCCAGCAGCTCCCCCGGACAGTTCAGGGAAGCTTTCTTT. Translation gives CASSSPGQFREAFF. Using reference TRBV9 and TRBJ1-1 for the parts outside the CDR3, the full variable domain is DSGVTQTPKHLITATGQRVTLRCSPRSGDLSVYWYQQSLDQGLQFLIQYYNGEERAKGNILERFSAQQFPDLHSELNLSSLELGDSALYFCASSSPGQFREAFFGQGTRLTVV.

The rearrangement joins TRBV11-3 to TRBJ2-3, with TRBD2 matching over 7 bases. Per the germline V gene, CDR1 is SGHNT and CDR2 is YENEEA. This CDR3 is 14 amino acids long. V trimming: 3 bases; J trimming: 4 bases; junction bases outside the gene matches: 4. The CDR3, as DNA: TGTGCCAGCAGCTTTGGCGGGGGTGCAGATACGCAGTATTTT. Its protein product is CASSFGGGADTQYF.

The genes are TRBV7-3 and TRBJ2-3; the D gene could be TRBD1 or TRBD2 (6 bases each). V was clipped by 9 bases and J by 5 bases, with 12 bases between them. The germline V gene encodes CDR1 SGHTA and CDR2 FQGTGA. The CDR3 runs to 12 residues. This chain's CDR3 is CASIKGGDTQYF. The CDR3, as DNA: TGTGCCAGTATCAAGGGGGGAGATACGCAGTATTTT.

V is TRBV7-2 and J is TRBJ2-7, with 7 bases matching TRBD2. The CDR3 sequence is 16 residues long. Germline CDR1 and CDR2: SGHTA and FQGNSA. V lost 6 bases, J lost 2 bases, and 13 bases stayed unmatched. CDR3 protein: CASSHGEWGGPYEQYF. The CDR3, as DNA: TGTGCCAGCAGTCATGGGGAGTGGGGGGGTCCCTACGAGCAGTACTTC. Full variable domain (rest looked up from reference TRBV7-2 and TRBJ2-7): GAGVSQSPSNKVTEKGKDVELRCDPISGHTALYWYRQSLGQGLEFLIYFQGNSAPDKSGLPSDRFSAERTGGSVSTLTIQRTQQEDSAVYLCASSHGEWGGPYEQYFGPGTRLTVT.

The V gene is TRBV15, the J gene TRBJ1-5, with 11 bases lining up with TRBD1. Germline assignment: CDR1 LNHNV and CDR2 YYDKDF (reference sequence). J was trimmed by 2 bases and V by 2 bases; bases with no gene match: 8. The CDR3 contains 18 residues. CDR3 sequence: CATSRPGQGARGNQPQHF. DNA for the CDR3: TGTGCCACCAGCAGACCTGGACAGGGGGCGAGGGGCAATCAGCCCCAGCATTTT.

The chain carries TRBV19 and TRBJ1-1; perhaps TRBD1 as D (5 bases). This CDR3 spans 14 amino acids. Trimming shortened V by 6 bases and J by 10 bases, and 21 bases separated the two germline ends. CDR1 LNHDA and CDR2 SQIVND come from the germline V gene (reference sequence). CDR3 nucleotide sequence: TGTGCCAGTAGCAGCACCGGGGCCTTCGTCGGAGCTTTCTTT. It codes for CASSSTGAFVGAFF.

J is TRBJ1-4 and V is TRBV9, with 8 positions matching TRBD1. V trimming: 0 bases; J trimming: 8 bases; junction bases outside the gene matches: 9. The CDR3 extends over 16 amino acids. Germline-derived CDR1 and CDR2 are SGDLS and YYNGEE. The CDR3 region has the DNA TGTGCCAGCAGCGTAGCTGGCGGACAGGGAGAAGAAAAACTGTTTTTT. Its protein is CASSVAGGQGEEKLFF.

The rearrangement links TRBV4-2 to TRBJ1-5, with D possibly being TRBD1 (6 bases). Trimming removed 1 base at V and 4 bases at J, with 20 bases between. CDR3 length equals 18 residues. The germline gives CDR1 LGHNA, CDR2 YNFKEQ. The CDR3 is CASSQGLDRFQGNQPQHF. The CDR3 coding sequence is TGTGCCAGCAGCCAAGGACTGGACAGATTCCAGGGAAATCAGCCCCAGCATTTT.

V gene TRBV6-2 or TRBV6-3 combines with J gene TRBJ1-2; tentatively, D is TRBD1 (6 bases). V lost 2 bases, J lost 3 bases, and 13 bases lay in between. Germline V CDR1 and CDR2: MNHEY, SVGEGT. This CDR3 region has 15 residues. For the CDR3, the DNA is TGTGCCAGCAGTTACCACCAGACAGGTTACTATGGCTACACCTTC. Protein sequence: CASSYHQTGYYGYTF.

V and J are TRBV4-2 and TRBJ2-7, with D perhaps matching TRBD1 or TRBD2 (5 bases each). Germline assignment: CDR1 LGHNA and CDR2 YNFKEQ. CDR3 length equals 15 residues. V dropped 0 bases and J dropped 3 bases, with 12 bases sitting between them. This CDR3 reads CASSQEQRGYYEQYF. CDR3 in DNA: TGTGCCAGCAGCCAAGAACAGAGGGGCTACTACGAGCAGTACTTC.

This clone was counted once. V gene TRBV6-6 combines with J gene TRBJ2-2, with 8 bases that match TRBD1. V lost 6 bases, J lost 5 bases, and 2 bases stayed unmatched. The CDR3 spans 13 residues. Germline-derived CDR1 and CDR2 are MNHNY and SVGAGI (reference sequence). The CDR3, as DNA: TGTGCCAGCAGCTACAGGGGGACCGGGGAGCTGTTTTTT. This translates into CASSYRGTGELFF.

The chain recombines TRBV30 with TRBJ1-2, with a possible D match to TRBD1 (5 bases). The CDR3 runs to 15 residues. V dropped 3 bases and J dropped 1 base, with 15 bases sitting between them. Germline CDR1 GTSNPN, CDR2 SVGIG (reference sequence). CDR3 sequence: CAWRAGRGINYGYTF. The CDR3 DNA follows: TGTGCCTGGAGGGCCGGGCGGGGGATTAACTATGGCTACACCTTC.

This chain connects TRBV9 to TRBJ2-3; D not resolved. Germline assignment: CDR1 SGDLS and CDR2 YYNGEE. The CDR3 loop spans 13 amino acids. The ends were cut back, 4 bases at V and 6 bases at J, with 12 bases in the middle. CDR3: CASSSRSRDTQYF. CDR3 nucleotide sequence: TGTGCCAGCAGCTCTCGTTCGAGGGATACGCAGTATTTT.

The CDR3 here is CASRDRGEVSGNTIYF. CDR3 nucleotide sequence: TGTGCCAGCAGAGACAGGGGGGAAGTCTCTGGAAACACCATATATTTT. The chain links TRBV6-6 to TRBJ1-3; 9 bases align to TRBD1. Germline-derived CDR1 and CDR2 are MNHNY and SVGAGI (reference sequence). The V gene end was trimmed by 6 bases and the J gene end by 0 bases; junction bases not matched to a gene: 6. The CDR3 covers 16 residues.

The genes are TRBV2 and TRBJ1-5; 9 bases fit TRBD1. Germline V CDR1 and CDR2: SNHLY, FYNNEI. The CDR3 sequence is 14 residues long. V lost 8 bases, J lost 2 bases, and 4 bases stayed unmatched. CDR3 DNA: TGTGCCAGCGGAGGACAGGGGCGCAATCAGCCCCAGCATTTT. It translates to CASGGQGRNQPQHF.

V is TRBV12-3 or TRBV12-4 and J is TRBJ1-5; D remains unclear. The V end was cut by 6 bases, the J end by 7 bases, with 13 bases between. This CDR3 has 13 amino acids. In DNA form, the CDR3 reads TGTGCCAGCAGCCAAGTCACGGGACAGCCCCAGCATTTT. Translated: CASSQVTGQPQHF.

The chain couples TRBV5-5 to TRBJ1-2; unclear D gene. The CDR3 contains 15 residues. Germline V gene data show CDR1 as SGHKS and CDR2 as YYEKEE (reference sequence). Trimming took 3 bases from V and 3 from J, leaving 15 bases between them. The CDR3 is CASSYQMTDYYGYTF. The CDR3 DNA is TGTGCCAGCAGCTATCAAATGACGGACTACTATGGCTACACCTTC.

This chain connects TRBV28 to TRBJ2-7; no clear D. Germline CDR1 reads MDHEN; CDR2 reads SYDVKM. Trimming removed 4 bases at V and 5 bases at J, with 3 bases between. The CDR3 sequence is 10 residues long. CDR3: CASSYHEQYF. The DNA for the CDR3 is TGTGCCAGCAGTTACCACGAGCAGTACTTC.

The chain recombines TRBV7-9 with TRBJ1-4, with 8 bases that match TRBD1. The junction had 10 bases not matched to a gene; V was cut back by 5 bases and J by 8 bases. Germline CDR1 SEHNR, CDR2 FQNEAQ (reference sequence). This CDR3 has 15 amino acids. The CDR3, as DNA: TGTGCCAGCAGCCTTTGGACAGGGAAGGGGGAAAAACTGTTTTTT. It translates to CASSLWTGKGEKLFF.

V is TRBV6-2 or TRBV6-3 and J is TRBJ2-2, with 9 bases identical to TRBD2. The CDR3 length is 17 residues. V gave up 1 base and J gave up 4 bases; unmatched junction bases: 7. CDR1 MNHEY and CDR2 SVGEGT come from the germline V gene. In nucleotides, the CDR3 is TGTGCCAGCAGTTACTTGGGGCTAGCGGGATCCACCGGGGAGCTGTTTTTT. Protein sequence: CASSYLGLAGSTGELFF.

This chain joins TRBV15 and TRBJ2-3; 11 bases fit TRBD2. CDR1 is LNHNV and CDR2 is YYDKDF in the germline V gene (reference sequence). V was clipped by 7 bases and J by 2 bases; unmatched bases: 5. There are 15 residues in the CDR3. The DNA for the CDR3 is TGTGCCACCACAAGACTAGCGGGGACCACAGATACGCAGTATTTT. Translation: CATTRLAGTTDTQYF.